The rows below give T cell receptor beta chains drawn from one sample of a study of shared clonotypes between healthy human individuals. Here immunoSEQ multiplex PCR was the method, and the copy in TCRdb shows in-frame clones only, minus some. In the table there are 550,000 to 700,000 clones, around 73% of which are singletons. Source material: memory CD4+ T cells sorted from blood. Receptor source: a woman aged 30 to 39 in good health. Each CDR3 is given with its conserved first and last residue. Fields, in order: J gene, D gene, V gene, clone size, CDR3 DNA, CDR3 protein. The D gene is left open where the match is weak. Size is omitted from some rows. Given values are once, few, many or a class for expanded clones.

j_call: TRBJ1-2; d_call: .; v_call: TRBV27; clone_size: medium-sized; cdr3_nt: TGTGCCAGCAGGACGGAGAACTATGGCTACACCTTC; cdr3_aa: CASRTENYGYTF
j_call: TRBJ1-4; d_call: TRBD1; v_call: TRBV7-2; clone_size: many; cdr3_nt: TGTGCCAGCAGCCTCAAGACAGGGACCTCCGGAAAACTGTTTTTT; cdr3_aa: CASSLKTGTSGKLFF
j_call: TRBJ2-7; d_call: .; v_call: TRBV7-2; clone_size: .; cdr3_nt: TGTGCCAGCAGCTCCTATCTCGGGGGTCAGGACGAGCAGTACTTC; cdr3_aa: CASSSYLGGQDEQYF
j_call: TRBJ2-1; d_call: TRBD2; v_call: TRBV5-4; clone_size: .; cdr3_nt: TGTGCCAGCAGGACGTACAGGGACTCGGGACTAGTAGGTGAGCAGTTCTTC; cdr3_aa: CASRTYRDSGLVGEQFF
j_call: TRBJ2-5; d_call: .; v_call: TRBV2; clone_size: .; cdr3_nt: TGTGCCAGCAGTGAAGAGTTTGAGCAGTACTTC; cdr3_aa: CASSEEFEQYF
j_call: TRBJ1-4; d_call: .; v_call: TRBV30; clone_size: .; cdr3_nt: TGTGCCTGTGGGGGGGCGTCTAATGAAAAACTGTTTTTT; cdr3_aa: CACGGASNEKLFF
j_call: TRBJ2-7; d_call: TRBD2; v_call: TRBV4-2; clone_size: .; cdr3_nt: TGTGCCAGCAGCCGGGGACTAGCGGGAGTTAGGGACGAGCAGTACTTC; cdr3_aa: CASSRGLAGVRDEQYF
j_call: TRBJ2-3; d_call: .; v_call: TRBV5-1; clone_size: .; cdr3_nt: TGCGCCAGCAGCTATTTCGGGGGCGAGAGTACAGATACGCAGTATTTT; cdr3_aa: CASSYFGGESTDTQYF
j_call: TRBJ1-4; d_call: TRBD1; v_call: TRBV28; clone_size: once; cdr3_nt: TGTGCCAGCAGTCCCGACAGGGGGAGGGAAAAACTGTTTTTT; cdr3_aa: CASSPDRGREKLFF
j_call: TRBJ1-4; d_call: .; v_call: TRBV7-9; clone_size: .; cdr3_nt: TGTGCCAGCAGCTTAGCAGGGTCGGGAAAACTGTTTTTT; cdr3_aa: CASSLAGSGKLFF
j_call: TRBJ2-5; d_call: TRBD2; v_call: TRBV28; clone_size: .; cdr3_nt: TGTGCCAGCAGTTTAGGGATGCGGGGGGGGCAAGAGACCCAGTACTTC; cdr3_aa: CASSLGMRGGQETQYF
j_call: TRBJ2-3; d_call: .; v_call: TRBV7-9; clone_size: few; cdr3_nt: TGTGCCAGCAGCCCCCCCAGCGGAGGGGCAGATACGCAGTATTTT; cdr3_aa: CASSPPSGGADTQYF
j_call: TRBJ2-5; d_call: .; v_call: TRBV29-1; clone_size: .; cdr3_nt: TGCAGCGTTAGGGGCAGCTCAGAGACCCAGTACTTC; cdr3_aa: CSVRGSSETQYF
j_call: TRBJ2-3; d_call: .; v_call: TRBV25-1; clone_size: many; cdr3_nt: TGTGCCAGCTACGGTCTTGCGACGAGCGGTAGCACAGATACGCAGTATTTT; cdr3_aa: CASYGLATSGSTDTQYF
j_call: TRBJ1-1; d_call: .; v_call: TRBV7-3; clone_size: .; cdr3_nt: TGTGCCTCCGCACCGGGGAGTAGCACTGAAGCTTTCTTT; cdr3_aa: CASAPGSSTEAFF
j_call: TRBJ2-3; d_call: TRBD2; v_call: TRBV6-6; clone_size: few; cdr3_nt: TGTGCCAGCACCCCTAGCGGGAGAACAGATACGCAGTATTTT; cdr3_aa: CASTPSGRTDTQYF
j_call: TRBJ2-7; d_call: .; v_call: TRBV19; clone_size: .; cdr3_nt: TGTGCCAGTAGTATTTCCGGCCGCGAGCAGTACTTC; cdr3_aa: CASSISGREQYF
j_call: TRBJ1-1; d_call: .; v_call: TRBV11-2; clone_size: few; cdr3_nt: TGTGCCAGCAGCTTTCAGCCGAACACTGAAGCTTTCTTT; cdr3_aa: CASSFQPNTEAFF
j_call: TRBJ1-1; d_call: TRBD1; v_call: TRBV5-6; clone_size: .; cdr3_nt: TGTGCCAGCAGGTCCCGGGACAGGAACACTGAAGCTTTCTTT; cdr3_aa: CASRSRDRNTEAFF
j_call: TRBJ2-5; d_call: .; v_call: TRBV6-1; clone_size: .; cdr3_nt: TGTGCCAGCAGTGAAATGGGGGCAACGGGGACCCAGTACTTC; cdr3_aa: CASSEMGATGTQYF
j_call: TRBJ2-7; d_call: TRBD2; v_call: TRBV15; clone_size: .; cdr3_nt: TGTGCCACCAGCAGAGGCTCCTCCGGGACTAGCGGGAGGTACGAGCAGTACTTC; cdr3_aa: CATSRGSSGTSGRYEQYF
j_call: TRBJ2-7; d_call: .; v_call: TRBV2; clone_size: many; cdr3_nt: TGTGCCAGCAGTGAAGTAACAGGAGCGCCGGGATACGAGCAGTACTTC; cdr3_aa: CASSEVTGAPGYEQYF
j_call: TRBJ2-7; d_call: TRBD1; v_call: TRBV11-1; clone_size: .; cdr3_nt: TGTGCCAGCACTATAACAGGGGAGAAGTACTTC; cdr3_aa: CASTITGEKYF
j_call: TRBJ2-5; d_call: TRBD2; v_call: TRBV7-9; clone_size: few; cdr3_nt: TGTGCCAGCAGCTTAGCGAGGCTAGCGGAAAAAGGGGTTGAGACCCAGTACTTC; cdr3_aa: CASSLARLAEKGVETQYF
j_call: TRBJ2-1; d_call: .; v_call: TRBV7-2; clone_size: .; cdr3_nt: TGTGCCAGCAGCTTACTGGGGGCGGGAAAGGACAATGAGCAGTTCTTC; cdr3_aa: CASSLLGAGKDNEQFF
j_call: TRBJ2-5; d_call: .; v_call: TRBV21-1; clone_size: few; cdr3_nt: TGTGCCAGCAGCAAACACGGGCAGGAGACCCAGTACTTC; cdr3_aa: CASSKHGQETQYF
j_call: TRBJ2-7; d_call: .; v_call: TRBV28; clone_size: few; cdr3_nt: TGTGCCAGCAGTTTCGAGGGGGGGTACGAGCAGTACTTC; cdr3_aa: CASSFEGGYEQYF
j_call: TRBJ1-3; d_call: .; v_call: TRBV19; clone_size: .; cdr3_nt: TGTGCCAGTAGCCGGGGGCTCGGAAACACCATATATTTT; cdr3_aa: CASSRGLGNTIYF
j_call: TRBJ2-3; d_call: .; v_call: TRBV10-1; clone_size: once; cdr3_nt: TGCGCCAGCAGCAGTAGGGGAGATACGCAGTATTTT; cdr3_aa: CASSSRGDTQYF
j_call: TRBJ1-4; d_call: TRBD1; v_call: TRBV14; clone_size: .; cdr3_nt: TGTGCCAGCAGCCAAGACGACAGGGGGCCGACTAATGAAAAACTGTTTTTT; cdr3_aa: CASSQDDRGPTNEKLFF
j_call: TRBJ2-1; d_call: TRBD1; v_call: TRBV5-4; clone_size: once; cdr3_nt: TGTGCCAGCAGCTTCCGGGACAGGGAGTACAATGAGCAGTTCTTC; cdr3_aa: CASSFRDREYNEQFF
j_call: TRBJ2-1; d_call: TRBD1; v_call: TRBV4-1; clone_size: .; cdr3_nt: TGCGCCAGCAGCCAAGGAGGGACAGGGGTTAAAAATGAGCAGTTCTTC; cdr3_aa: CASSQGGTGVKNEQFF
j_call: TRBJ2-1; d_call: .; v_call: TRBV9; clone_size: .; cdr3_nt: TGTGCCAGCAGCACGTACGCGGGTCCTACTGGGGGTAATGAGCAGTTCTTC; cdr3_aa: CASSTYAGPTGGNEQFF
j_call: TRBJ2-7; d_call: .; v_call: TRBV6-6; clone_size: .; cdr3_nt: TGTGCCAGCAGAGGGACCTCCTACGAGCAGTACTTC; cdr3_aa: CASRGTSYEQYF